The clone carrying this T cell receptor (beta chain) was observed a handful of times. Its antigen is as yet unknown. Per the germline V gene, CDR1 is SGDLS and CDR2 is YYNGEE. This CDR3 has 12 amino acids. V was clipped by 5 bases and J by 3 bases, with 8 bases between them. The entry originates in a study of T cell clones after liver transplantation. The overall study: A pre-transplant mixed lymphocyte reaction with TCRbeta sequencing defined graft-donor-reactive clones followed in post-transplant blood.

Data came from immunoSEQ multiplex PCR; TCRdb stores just in-frame clones and leaves some out. Among roughly 16,000 clones listed, more than 70% were seen once. Study results and limitations: In most of the 8 subjects, circulating graft-donor-reactive CD4 TCRbeta sequences fell significantly after transplant.

This clonotype originated in a human patient who received a liver transplant. A subset of T cells may come from the graft donor. The rearrangement joins TRBV9 to TRBJ1-2; no definite D call. The sample in question was CD8+ T cells from blood, obtained about 50 months after liver transplant. The CDR3: CASRDVYYGYTF. DNA for the CDR3: TGTGCCAGCAGAGATGTCTACTATGGCTACACCTTC.